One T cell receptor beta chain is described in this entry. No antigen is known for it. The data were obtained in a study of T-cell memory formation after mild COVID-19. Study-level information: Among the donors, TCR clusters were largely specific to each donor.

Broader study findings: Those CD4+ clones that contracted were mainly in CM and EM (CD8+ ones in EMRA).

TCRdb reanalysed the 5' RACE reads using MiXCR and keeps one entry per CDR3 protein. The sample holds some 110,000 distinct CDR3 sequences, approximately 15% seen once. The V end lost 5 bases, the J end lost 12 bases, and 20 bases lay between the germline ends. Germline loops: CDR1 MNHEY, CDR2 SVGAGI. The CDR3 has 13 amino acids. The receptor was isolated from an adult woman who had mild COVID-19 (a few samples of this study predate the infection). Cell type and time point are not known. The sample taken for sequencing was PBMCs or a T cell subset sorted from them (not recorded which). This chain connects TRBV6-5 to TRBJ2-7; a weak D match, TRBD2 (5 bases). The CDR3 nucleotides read TGTGCCAGCAGTCCACACTCCTCCGGTGAGGGGTACTTC. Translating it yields CASSPHSSGEGYF.